Following are 19 T cell receptor beta chains from one sample sequenced in a study of blood T cells in healthy people across ages. The second PCR ran roughly 6 to 11 cycles with a sample-barcoded 5' primer and J-beta primers. A single record per CDR3 protein comes from TCRdb applying MiXCR to the 5' RACE reads. The sample yields 760,000 or so distinct CDR3 sequences, 20% to 25% seen once. Another study also made use of these data, one on T cells of mothers and their children.

Sequenced sample: blood. The receptors here all came from a boy aged 5-17 years in good health.

This chain connects TRBV29-1 to TRBJ2-5, with 8 bases aligning to TRBD2. Germline values: CDR1 SQVTM, CDR2 ANQGSEA. This CDR3 spans 13 amino acids. J lost 5 bases, V lost 2 bases, and 4 bases had no gene match. The CDR3 spells CSVEQSGGETQYF. As DNA, the CDR3 is TGCAGCGTTGAACAAAGCGGGGGTGAGACCCAGTACTTC. The entire variable domain, with the rest obtained from reference TRBV29-1 and TRBJ2-5, is as follows: SAVISQKPSRDICQRGTSLTIQCQVDSQVTMMFWYRQQPGQSLTLIATANQGSEATYESGFVIDKFPISRPNLTFSTLTVSNMSPEDSSIYLCSVEQSGGETQYFGPGTRLLVL.

The J gene is TRBJ2-7, the V gene TRBV6-6; D ambiguous. Germline CDR1 is MNHNY and CDR2 is SVGAGI (reference sequence). This CDR3 is 15 amino acids long. V was trimmed by 1 base and J by 1 base, leaving 11 bases between them. The CDR3 sequence is CASSYLFDESYEQYF. Here the CDR3 DNA reads TGTGCCAGCAGTTACTTGTTTGATGAATCCTACGAGCAGTACTTC.

This chain connects TRBV29-1 to TRBJ2-1; possible D gene TRBD2, 6 bases. The CDR3 has 14 amino acids. Germline CDR1 reads SQVTM; CDR2 reads ANQGSEA. Trimming left V 8 bases short and J 8 bases short, with 22 bases between. In nucleotides, the CDR3 is TGCAGCACCCAAGAACGGGGGTGGTCGGATGAGCAGTTCTTC. Residues: CSTQERGWSDEQFF.

This clonotype was found a few times. The CDR3 coding sequence is TGCAGTGCTAGAATAGACAGGCACCCGCGATACCAAGAGACCCAGTACTTC. It is translated as CSARIDRHPRYQETQYF. The J gene is TRBJ2-5, the V gene TRBV20-1; D may be TRBD1 (6 bases). The CDR3 spans 17 residues. Germline CDR1 and CDR2: DFQATT and SNEGSKA (reference sequence). Trimming cost V 2 bases and J 0 bases, with 19 bases left between them.

The chain combines TRBV6-2 or TRBV6-3 with TRBJ2-1; TRBD2 might be the D (5 bases). CDR3 size: 22 residues. The V end lost 2 bases, the J end lost 4 bases, and 33 bases lay between the germline ends. Germline V gives CDR1 MNHEY, CDR2 SVGEGT. CDR3 region: CASSYLVVHESALTRTYNEQFF. Here the CDR3 DNA reads TGTGCCAGCAGTTACCTCGTAGTACACGAGTCCGCACTCACGAGGACTTACAATGAGCAGTTCTTC.

The chain uses TRBV6-2 or TRBV6-3 and TRBJ1-2; D is unclear. Germline loops: CDR1 MNHEY, CDR2 SVGEGT. Trimming pared 2 bases from V and 8 bases from J, leaving 12 bases between. The CDR3 is 13 amino acids. CDR3 residues: CASSYGTAVGYTF. CDR3 nucleotide sequence: TGTGCCAGCAGTTACGGAACGGCGGTAGGCTACACCTTC.

This sequence joins TRBV6-2 or TRBV6-3 and TRBJ2-5; 8 bases agree with TRBD2. Near its end, the DNA agrees better with TRBJ2-1, so the J call may be wrong. This CDR3 comprises 15 residues. Germline values: CDR1 MNHEY, CDR2 SVGEGT. CDR3 in DNA: TGTGCCAGCAATGACGCCGGGGGGGGCCACAATGAGCAGTTCTTC. The encoded protein is CASNDAGGGHNEQFF.

The chain's CDR3 is CASSHSLYPYNEQFF. The CDR3 coding sequence is TGTGCCAGCAGCCATAGTCTTTACCCCTACAATGAGCAGTTCTTC. The rearrangement links TRBV28 to TRBJ2-1; D not certain. Germline V gene sequence: CDR1 MDHEN, CDR2 SYDVKM. The CDR3 is made up of 15 amino acids. Trimming left V 6 bases short and J 2 bases short, with 14 bases between.

This chain connects TRBV19 to TRBJ2-1, with 9 bases lining up with TRBD2. V lost 5 bases to trimming and J lost 3 bases; unmatched junction nucleotides: 8. In germline, CDR1 is LNHDA, CDR2 SQIVND (reference sequence). CDR3 length: 16 amino acids. This CDR3 reads CASSHVGLAYYNEQFF. The CDR3 DNA reads as TGTGCCAGTAGTCATGTGGGACTAGCCTACTACAATGAGCAGTTCTTC.

Details on this clonotype: Compared with germline, one end of the junction differs, possibly owing to a read error. The J gene is TRBJ1-2, the V gene TRBV10-3; the D is unclear. Per the germline V gene, CDR1 is ENHRY and CDR2 is SYGVKD. This CDR3 has 12 residues. As DNA, the CDR3 is TGTGCCATCGGTGAAGCTAACTATGGCTACACCTTC. Protein product: CAIGEANYGYTF.

This chain uses TRBV7-6 with TRBJ2-2; the match to TRBD1 covers 8 bases. This CDR3 is built from 16 residues. The V segment lost 5 bases and the J segment 6 bases; nucleotides outside the gene matches: 11. CDR1 is SGHVS and CDR2 is FNYEAQ in the germline V gene. The CDR3 DNA follows: TGTGCCAGCAGCAACAACCGGGACAGGAGACCCGGGGAGCTGTTTTTT. The encoded protein is CASSNNRDRRPGELFF. The full variable domain, rest sourced from reference TRBV7-6 and TRBJ2-2, is GAGVSQSPRYKVTKRGQDVALRCDPISGHVSLYWYRQALGQGPEFLTYFNYEAQQDKSGLPNDRFSAERPEGSISTLTIQRTEQRDSAMYRCASSNNRDRRPGELFFGEGSRLTVL.

This rearrangement joins TRBV5-1 to TRBJ2-5; D is ambiguous. The ends were cut back, 3 bases at V and 1 base at J, with 16 bases in the middle. The CDR3 covers 16 residues. CDR1 SGHRS and CDR2 YFSETQ come from the germline V gene. This chain's CDR3 is CASSSNRDHLQETQYF. The CDR3 DNA is TGCGCCAGCAGCTCAAACAGAGACCACCTCCAAGAGACCCAGTACTTC.

The table lists this clonotype with a few counts. This chain links TRBV7-3 with TRBJ2-5; the match to TRBD1 covers 8 bases. TRBJ2-7 matches the DNA end more closely, so the J call is doubtful. There are 15 residues in the CDR3. Germline V gives CDR1 SGHTA, CDR2 FQGTGA. The CDR3 spells CASSLLPTGAYEQYF. The DNA for the CDR3 is TGTGCCAGCAGCTTACTTCCGACAGGGGCCTACGAGCAGTACTTC.

Many counts were recorded for this clonotype. The chain recombines TRBV27 with TRBJ2-7; no definite D call. From germline, CDR1 is MNHEY and CDR2 SMNVEV (reference sequence). The CDR3 sequence is 13 residues long. V lost 5 bases, J lost 2 bases, and 10 bases lay in between. In DNA form, the CDR3 reads TGTGCCAGCAGTCTAGGAGTTACCTACGAGCAGTACTTC. It specifies CASSLGVTYEQYF.

In this sample, this clonotype turned up many times. The chain couples TRBV4-1 to TRBJ2-7, with 8 nucleotides matching TRBD1. After removal of 4 bases from V and 6 bases from J, the junction contained 8 bases not matched to a gene. This CDR3 spans 14 amino acids. Germline loops: CDR1 MGHRA, CDR2 YSYEKL. The CDR3: CASSRLGQGSEQYF. The CDR3 coding sequence is TGCGCCAGCAGCCGTCTTGGACAGGGCTCCGAGCAGTACTTC.

This clonotype turned up a few times. The chain couples TRBV5-1 to TRBJ2-5; no reliable D call. This CDR3 contains 14 residues. Trimming stripped 0 bases from V and 3 bases from J, with 9 bases between. Germline-derived CDR1 and CDR2 are SGHRS and YFSETQ. The DNA for the CDR3 is TGCGCCAGCAGCTTGGCGTTCGGAGAAGAGACCCAGTACTTC. Its translation: CASSLAFGEETQYF.

This clonotype was recorded many times. The chain links TRBV28 to TRBJ2-5, with D hard to call. Between the trimmed V and J ends, which lost 6 bases and 2 bases, there was a span of 10 bases. The CDR3 is made up of 13 amino acids. Looked up from germline, CDR1 is MDHEN and CDR2 is SYDVKM. The DNA of the CDR3 is TGTGCCAGCAGCTCGACTGGTCAAGAGACCCAGTACTTC. Residues: CASSSTGQETQYF.

The rearrangement uses TRBV9 and TRBJ1-2, with TRBD1 as a possible D gene (5 bases). V was clipped by 0 bases and J by 1 base, with 13 bases between them. CDR3 length: 16 residues. Germline V CDR1 and CDR2: SGDLS, YYNGEE. As DNA, the CDR3 is TGTGCCAGCAGCGTAGAGAGACAGTCCTTTAACTATGGCTACACCTTC. Protein product: CASSVERQSFNYGYTF.

The rearrangement links TRBV20-1 to TRBJ2-1, with 10 bases that match TRBD2. Germline V gene sequence: CDR1 DFQATT, CDR2 SNEGSKA (reference sequence). This CDR3 comprises 13 residues. The J segment lost 7 bases and the V segment lost 8 bases, leaving 8 bases of the junction unmatched. The CDR3 DNA is TGCAGTCTGTACGGACTAGCGGAGAATGAGCAGTTCTTC. It codes for CSLYGLAENEQFF.